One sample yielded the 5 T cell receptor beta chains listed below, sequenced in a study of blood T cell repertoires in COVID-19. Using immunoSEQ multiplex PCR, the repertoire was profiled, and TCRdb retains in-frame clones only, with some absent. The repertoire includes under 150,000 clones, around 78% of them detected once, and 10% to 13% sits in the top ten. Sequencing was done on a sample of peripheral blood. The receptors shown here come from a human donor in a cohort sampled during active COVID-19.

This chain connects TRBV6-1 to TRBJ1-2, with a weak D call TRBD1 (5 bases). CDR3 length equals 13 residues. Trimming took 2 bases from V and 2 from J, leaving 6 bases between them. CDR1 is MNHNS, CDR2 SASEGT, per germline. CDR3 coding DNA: TGTGCCAGCAGTGAAAGGGGAAACTATGGCTACACCTTC. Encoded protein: CASSERGNYGYTF.

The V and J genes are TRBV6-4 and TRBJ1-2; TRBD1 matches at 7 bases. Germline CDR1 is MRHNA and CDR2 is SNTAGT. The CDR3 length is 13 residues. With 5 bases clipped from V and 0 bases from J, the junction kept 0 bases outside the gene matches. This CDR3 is CASSQGANYGYTF. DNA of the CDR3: TGTGCCAGCAGTCAGGGGGCTAACTATGGCTACACCTTC.

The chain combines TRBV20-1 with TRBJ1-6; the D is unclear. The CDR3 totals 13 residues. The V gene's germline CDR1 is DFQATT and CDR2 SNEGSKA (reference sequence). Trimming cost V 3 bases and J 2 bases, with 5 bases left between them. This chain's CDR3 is CSASTTYNSPLHF. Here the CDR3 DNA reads TGCAGTGCTAGTACAACCTATAATTCACCCCTCCACTTT.

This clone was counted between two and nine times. As DNA, the CDR3 is TGTGCCAGCAGTGACAGGGGGAACAGCTACACCTTC. It specifies CASSDRGNSYTF. This rearrangement joins TRBV6-4 to TRBJ1-2; possibly TRBD1 for D (6 bases). This CDR3 is 12 amino acids long. V was trimmed by 2 bases and J by 9 bases, leaving 10 bases between them. CDR1 is MRHNA and CDR2 is SNTAGT in the germline V gene.

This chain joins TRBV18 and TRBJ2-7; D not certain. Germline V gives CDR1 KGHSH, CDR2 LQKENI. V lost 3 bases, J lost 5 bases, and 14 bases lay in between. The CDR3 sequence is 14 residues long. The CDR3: CASSPAAGSHEQYF. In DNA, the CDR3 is TGTGCCAGCTCACCGGCTGCAGGATCACACGAGCAGTACTTC.